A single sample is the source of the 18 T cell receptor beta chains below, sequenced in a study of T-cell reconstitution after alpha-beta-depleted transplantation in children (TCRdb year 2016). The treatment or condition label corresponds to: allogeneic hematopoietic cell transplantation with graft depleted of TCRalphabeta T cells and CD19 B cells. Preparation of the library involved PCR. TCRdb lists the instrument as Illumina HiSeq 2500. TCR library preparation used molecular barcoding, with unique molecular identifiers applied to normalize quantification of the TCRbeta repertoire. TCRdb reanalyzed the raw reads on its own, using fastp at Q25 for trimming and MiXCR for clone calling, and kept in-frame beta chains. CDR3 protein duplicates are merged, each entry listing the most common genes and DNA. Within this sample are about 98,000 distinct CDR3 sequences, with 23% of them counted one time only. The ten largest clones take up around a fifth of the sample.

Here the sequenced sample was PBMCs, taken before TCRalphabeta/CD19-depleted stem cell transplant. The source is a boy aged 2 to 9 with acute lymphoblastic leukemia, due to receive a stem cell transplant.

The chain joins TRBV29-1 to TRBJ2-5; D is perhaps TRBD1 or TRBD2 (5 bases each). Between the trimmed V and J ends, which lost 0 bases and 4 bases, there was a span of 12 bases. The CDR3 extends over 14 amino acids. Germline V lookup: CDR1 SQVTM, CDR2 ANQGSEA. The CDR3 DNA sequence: TGCAGCGTTGAAGATCCTGGGGGTGGAGAGACCCAGTACTTC. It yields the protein CSVEDPGGGETQYF.

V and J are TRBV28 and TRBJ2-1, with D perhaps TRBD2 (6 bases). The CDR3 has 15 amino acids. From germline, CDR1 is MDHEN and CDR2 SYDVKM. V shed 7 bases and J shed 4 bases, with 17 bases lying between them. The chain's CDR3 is CASTYSGSGYNEQFF. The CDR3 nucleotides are TGTGCCAGCACATACAGCGGGTCAGGGTACAATGAGCAGTTCTTC.

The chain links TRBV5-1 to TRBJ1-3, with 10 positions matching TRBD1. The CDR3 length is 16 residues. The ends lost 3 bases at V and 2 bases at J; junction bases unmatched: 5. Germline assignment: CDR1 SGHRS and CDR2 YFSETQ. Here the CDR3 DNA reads TGCGCCAGCAGCTCCACCGGGACAGGGGCTGGAAACACCATATATTTT. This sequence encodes CASSSTGTGAGNTIYF.

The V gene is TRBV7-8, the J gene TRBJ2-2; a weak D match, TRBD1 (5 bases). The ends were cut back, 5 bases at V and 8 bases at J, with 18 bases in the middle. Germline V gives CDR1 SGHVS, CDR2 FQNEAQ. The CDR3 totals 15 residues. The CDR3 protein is CASSPSPQGTGELFF. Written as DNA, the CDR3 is TGTGCCAGCAGCCCATCCCCCCAGGGAACGGGGGAGCTGTTTTTT.

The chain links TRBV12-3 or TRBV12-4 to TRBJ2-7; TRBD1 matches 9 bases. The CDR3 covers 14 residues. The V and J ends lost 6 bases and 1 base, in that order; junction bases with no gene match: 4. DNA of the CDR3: TGTGCCAGCAGGACAGGGGGAGGTTCCTACGAGCAGTACTTC. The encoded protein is CASRTGGGSYEQYF.

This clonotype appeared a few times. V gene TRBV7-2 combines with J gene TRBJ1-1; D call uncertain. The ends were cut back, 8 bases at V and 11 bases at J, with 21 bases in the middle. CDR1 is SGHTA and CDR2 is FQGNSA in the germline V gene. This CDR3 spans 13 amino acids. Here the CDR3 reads CASSGGRKGEAFF. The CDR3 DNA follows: TGTGCCAGCTCCGGAGGACGGAAGGGTGAGGCTTTCTTT.

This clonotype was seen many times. CDR3 bases: TGCAGTGCTAGCATCCCTAGCACAGATACGCAGTATTTT. Translating it yields CSASIPSTDTQYF. V is TRBV20-1 and J is TRBJ2-3, with unresolved D. The V and J ends lost 3 bases and 0 bases respectively, with 7 bases between them. This CDR3 has 13 amino acids. CDR1 is DFQATT, CDR2 SNEGSKA, per germline (reference sequence).

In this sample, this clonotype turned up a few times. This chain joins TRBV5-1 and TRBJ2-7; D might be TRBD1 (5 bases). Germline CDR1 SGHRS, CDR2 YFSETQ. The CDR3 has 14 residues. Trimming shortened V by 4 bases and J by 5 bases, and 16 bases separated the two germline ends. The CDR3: CASSHRQSSDEQYF. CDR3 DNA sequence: TGCGCCAGCAGCCATAGACAGTCATCCGACGAGCAGTACTTC.

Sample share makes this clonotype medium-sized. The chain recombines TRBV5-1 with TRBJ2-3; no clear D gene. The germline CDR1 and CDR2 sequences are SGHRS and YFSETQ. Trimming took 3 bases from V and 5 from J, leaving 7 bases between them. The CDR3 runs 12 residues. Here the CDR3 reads CASSSELDTQYF. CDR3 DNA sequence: TGCGCCAGCAGCTCTGAATTAGATACGCAGTATTTT.

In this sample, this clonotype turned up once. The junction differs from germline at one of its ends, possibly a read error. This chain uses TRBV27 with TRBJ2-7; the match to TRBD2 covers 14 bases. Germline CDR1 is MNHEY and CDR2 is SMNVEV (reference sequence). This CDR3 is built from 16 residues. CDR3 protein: CVSSSQGLAGAHEQYF. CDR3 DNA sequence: TGTGTCAGCAGTTCCCAGGGACTAGCGGGAGCCCACGAGCAGTACTTC.

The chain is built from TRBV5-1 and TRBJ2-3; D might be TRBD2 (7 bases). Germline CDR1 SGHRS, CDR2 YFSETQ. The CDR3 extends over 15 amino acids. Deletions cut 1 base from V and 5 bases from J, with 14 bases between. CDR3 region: CASSLLQGGGDTQYF. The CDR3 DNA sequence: TGCGCCAGCAGCTTGTTGCAGGGAGGGGGAGATACGCAGTATTTT.

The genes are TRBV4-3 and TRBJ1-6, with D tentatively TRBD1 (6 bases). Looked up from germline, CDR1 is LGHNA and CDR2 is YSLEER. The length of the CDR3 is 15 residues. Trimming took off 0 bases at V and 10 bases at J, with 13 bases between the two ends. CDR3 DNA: TGCGCCAGCAGCCAAGATGTTACCAGGGGATCACCCCTCCACTTT. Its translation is CASSQDVTRGSPLHF.

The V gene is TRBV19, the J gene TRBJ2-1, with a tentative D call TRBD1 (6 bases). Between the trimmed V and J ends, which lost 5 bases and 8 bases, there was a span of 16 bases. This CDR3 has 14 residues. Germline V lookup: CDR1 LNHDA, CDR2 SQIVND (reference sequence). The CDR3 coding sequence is TGTGCCAGTAGTGCGCAACAGGGTGGACATGAGCAGTTCTTC. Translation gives CASSAQQGGHEQFF.

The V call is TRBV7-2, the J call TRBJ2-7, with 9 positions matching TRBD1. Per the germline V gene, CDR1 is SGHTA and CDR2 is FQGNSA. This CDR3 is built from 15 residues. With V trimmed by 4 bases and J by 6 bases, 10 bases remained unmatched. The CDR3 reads CASSSLPGQGIEQYF. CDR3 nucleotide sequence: TGTGCCAGCAGCTCCCTCCCGGGACAGGGTATCGAGCAGTACTTC.

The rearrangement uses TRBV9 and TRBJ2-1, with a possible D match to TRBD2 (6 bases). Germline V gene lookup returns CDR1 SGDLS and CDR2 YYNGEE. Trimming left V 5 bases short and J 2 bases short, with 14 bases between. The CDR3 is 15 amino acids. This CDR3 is CASSTAGTPYNEQFF. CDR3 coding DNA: TGTGCCAGCAGTACGGCGGGAACCCCCTACAATGAGCAGTTCTTC. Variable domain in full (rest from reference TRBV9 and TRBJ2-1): DSGVTQTPKHLITATGQRVTLRCSPRSGDLSVYWYQQSLDQGLQFLIQYYNGEERAKGNILERFSAQQFPDLHSELNLSSLELGDSALYFCASSTAGTPYNEQFFGPGTRLTVL.

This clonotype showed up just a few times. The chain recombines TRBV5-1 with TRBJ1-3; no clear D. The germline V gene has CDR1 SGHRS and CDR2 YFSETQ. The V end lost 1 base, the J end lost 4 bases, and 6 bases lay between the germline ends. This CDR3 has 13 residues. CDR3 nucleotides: TGCGCCAGCAGCTTGAATCCCGGAAACACCATATATTTT. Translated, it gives CASSLNPGNTIYF.

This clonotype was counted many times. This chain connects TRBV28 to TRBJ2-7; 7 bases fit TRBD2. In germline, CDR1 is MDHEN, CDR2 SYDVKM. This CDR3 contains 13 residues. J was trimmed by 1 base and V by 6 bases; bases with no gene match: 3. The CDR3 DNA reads TGTGCCAGCAGCTTGGGAGGGTCCTACGAGCAGTACTTC. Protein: CASSLGGSYEQYF.

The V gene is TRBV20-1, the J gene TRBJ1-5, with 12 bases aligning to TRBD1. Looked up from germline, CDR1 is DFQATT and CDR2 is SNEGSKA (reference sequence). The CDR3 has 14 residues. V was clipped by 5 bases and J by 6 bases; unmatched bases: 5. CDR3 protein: CSARRDRGPQPQHF. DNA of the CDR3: TGCAGTGCTCGCCGGGACAGGGGGCCTCAGCCCCAGCATTTT.